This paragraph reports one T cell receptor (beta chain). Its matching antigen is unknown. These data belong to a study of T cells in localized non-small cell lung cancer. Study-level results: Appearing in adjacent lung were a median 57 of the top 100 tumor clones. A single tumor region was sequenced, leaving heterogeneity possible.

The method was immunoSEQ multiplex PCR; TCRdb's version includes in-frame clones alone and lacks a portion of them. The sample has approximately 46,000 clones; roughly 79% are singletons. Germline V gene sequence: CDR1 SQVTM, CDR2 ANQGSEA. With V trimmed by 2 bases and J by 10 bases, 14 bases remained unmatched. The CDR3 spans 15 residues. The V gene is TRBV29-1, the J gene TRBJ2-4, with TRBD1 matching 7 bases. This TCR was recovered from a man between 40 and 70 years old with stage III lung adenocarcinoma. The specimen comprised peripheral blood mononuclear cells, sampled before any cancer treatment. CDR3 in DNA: TGCAGCGTTGAACAGAGACAGGGCGTGAGTTGGATTCAGTACTTC. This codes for CSVEQRQGVSWIQYF.